The 27 T cell receptor beta chains below all came from one sample that was sequenced in a study of blood T cell repertoires in COVID-19. The data were produced by immunoSEQ multiplex PCR, yet TCRdb's version contains in-frame clones alone and is incomplete. This repertoire shows more than 200,000 clones, around 89% found once; its top ten account for around 6.3%. The material sequenced was peripheral blood. These receptor sequences come from a woman in her twenties or thirties with COVID-19, enrolled during active disease.

The J gene is TRBJ2-1, the V gene TRBV9, with 7 bases aligning to TRBD2. This CDR3 contains 14 residues. The junction had 6 bases not matched to a gene; V was cut back by 2 bases and J by 7 bases. CDR1 is SGDLS and CDR2 is YYNGEE in the germline V gene. The CDR3 here is CASSVAGVKNEQFF. CDR3 in DNA: TGTGCCAGCAGCGTCGCGGGAGTTAAGAATGAGCAGTTCTTC. Looking up the rest from reference TRBV9 and TRBJ2-1 gives the full variable domain: DSGVTQTPKHLITATGQRVTLRCSPRSGDLSVYWYQQSLDQGLQFLIQYYNGEERAKGNILERFSAQQFPDLHSELNLSSLELGDSALYFCASSVAGVKNEQFFGPGTRLTVL.

The chain recombines TRBV3-1 (or the pseudogene TRBV3-2) with TRBJ2-3; D is possibly TRBD2 (6 bases). The germline gives CDR1 LGHDT, CDR2 YNNKEL (reference sequence). The V and J ends lost 5 bases and 2 bases respectively, with 20 bases between them. This CDR3 has 17 residues. This chain's CDR3 is CASSSAAGQPFTDTQYF. CDR3 bases: TGTGCCAGCAGCTCGGCAGCGGGTCAACCCTTCACAGATACGCAGTATTTT.

This chain uses TRBV7-2 with TRBJ2-3; tentative D call: TRBD2 (6 bases). This CDR3 contains 15 residues. The V gene lost 0 bases and the J gene lost 1 base, with 8 bases spanning the gap. Germline values: CDR1 SGHTA, CDR2 FQGNSA. CDR3 amino acids: CASSLAPSGTDTQYF. The CDR3 DNA sequence: TGTGCCAGCAGCTTAGCGCCTAGCGGCACAGATACGCAGTATTTT.

This chain joins TRBV5-4 and TRBJ2-7; 8 bases line up with TRBD1. CDR1 is SGHNT, CDR2 YYREEE, per germline (reference sequence). Losses at the gene ends were 4 bases for V and 7 bases for J; bases not matched to a gene: 10. The CDR3 runs 14 residues. The CDR3 loop is CASSPGQAPGEQYF. The CDR3 nucleotides are TGTGCCAGCAGCCCGGGACAGGCCCCAGGGGAGCAGTACTTC.

For the CDR3, the DNA is TGTGCCAGCAGCTTAGCCACCCCGACAGGGCTCACTGAAGCTTTCTTT. It specifies CASSLATPTGLTEAFF. The V and J genes are TRBV11-2 and TRBJ1-1; 7 nucleotides align to TRBD1. The ends lost 1 base at V and 4 bases at J; junction bases unmatched: 9. This CDR3 has 16 residues. Germline-derived CDR1 and CDR2 are SGHAT and FQNNGV.

This chain connects TRBV5-4 to TRBJ2-3, with TRBD2 as a possible D gene (6 bases). Germline V gene data show CDR1 as SGHNT and CDR2 as YYREEE (reference sequence). V was shortened by 4 bases and J by 2 bases, with 14 bases between the two germline ends. The CDR3 has 15 amino acids. The CDR3 DNA reads TGTGCCAGCAGCCGGGACTTCAAGTCCACAGATACGCAGTATTTT. Its translation is CASSRDFKSTDTQYF.

The chain couples TRBV6-2 or TRBV6-3 to TRBJ2-1; the D gene is possibly TRBD1 (5 bases). The CDR3 extends over 15 amino acids. Germline values: CDR1 MNHEY, CDR2 SVGEGT. Trimming shortened V by 0 bases and J by 8 bases, and 14 bases separated the two germline ends. The CDR3 DNA sequence: TGTGCCAGCAGTTACTCCCCCCAGGGTGGCGATGAGCAGTTCTTC. This translates into CASSYSPQGGDEQFF.

This chain joins TRBV5-1 and TRBJ2-3; possible D gene TRBD1, 6 bases. The germline gives CDR1 SGHRS, CDR2 YFSETQ. Trimming left V 0 bases short and J 3 bases short, with 11 bases between. The CDR3 is 15 amino acids. Written as DNA, the CDR3 is TGCGCCAGCAGCTTGGAGGGACACGGGACAGATACGCAGTATTTT. Residues: CASSLEGHGTDTQYF. Full variable domain (outside the CDR3, taken from reference TRBV5-1 and TRBJ2-3): KAGVTQTPRYLIKTRGQQVTLSCSPISGHRSVSWYQQTPGQGLQFLFEYFSETQRNKGNFPGRFSGRQFSNSRSEMNVSTLELGDSALYLCASSLEGHGTDTQYFGPGTRLTVL.

This clone occurred a few times. The chain recombines TRBV6-6 with TRBJ2-6; perhaps TRBD1 as D (5 bases). The CDR3 runs 15 residues. The V end lost 9 bases, the J end lost 1 base, and 13 bases lay between the germline ends. Germline V gives CDR1 MNHNY, CDR2 SVGAGI (reference sequence). This chain's CDR3 is CASQTEESGANVLTF. CDR3 in DNA: TGTGCCAGTCAGACAGAGGAGTCTGGGGCCAACGTCCTGACTTTC.

This clone was seen a few times. This chain uses TRBV5-4 with TRBJ2-2; D may be TRBD2 (5 bases). The CDR3 contains 15 residues. Trimming took 4 bases from V and 0 from J, leaving 10 bases between them. Germline V lookup: CDR1 SGHNT, CDR2 YYREEE (reference sequence). CDR3 sequence: CASSRSGANTGELFF. CDR3 coding DNA: TGTGCCAGCAGCCGGAGCGGAGCGAACACCGGGGAGCTGTTTTTT.

The rearrangement uses TRBV7-9 and TRBJ1-4; 11 nucleotides align to TRBD1. CDR1 SEHNR and CDR2 FQNEAQ come from the germline V gene (reference sequence). This CDR3 has 17 amino acids. V was clipped by 3 bases and J by 8 bases; unmatched bases: 11. CDR3 sequence: CASSFGSRDRGEEKLFF. DNA for the CDR3: TGTGCCAGCAGCTTTGGCAGTCGGGACAGGGGGGAGGAAAAACTGTTTTTT.

V usage is TRBV27 and J usage is TRBJ1-2, with D unclear. Trimming took off 2 bases at V and 4 bases at J, with 14 bases between the two ends. Germline-derived CDR1 and CDR2 are MNHEY and SMNVEV (reference sequence). The CDR3 consists of 15 residues. The CDR3 nucleotides are TGTGCCAGCAGTTTAACGCCCGGCGGGGTCTATGGCTACACCTTC. This encodes CASSLTPGGVYGYTF.

The chain recombines TRBV5-1 with TRBJ2-1, with 10 positions matching TRBD1. This CDR3 has 16 amino acids. Trimming removed 0 bases from V and 4 bases from J; junction bases left unmatched: 4. The V gene's germline CDR1 is SGHRS and CDR2 YFSETQ. The DNA of the CDR3 is TGCGCCAGCAGCTTGGCGGTGGGACAGGGGTACAATGAGCAGTTCTTC. The encoded protein is CASSLAVGQGYNEQFF.

The chain links TRBV9 to TRBJ2-1, with D possibly TRBD2 on 5 matching bases. Per germline, CDR1 SGDLS and CDR2 YYNGEE. The CDR3 runs to 14 residues. V was clipped by 4 bases and J by 4 bases, with 12 bases between them. CDR3 nucleotides: TGTGCCAGCAGCACGGACTTCCCATACAATGAGCAGTTCTTC. It specifies CASSTDFPYNEQFF.

This clone has only one observation. The chain has TRBV24-1 and TRBJ1-2, with a tentative D call TRBD1 (6 bases). Germline-derived CDR1 and CDR2 are KGHDR and SFDVKD. With 3 bases removed from V and 6 bases from J, the gap between germline ends came to 16 bases. This CDR3 has 15 amino acids. The CDR3 region has the DNA TGTGCCACCAGTGATCCACAGGGAAACAGAGATGGCTACACCTTC. It codes for CATSDPQGNRDGYTF.

This clone has only a few counts. The V and J genes are TRBV11-2 and TRBJ2-1; 9 nucleotides line up with TRBD1. The CDR3 totals 15 residues. J gave up 3 bases and V 5 bases, and 5 bases lay outside the gene matches. Germline V lookup: CDR1 SGHAT, CDR2 FQNNGV. CDR3 nucleotide sequence: TGTGCCAGCAGCGACAGGGGGACGATCTACAATGAGCAGTTCTTC. Amino acid sequence: CASSDRGTIYNEQFF.

This clone appeared once. The rearrangement joins TRBV19 to TRBJ2-5; 7 bases map to TRBD1. CDR1 and CDR2 from the germline V gene are LNHDA and SQIVND (reference sequence). V shed 5 bases and J 5 bases; nucleotides not matched to a gene: 11. This CDR3 has 15 amino acids. Here the CDR3 reads CASSFQDRAMETQYF. The CDR3, as DNA: TGTGCCAGTAGTTTCCAAGACAGGGCCATGGAGACCCAGTACTTC.

The chain combines TRBV19 with TRBJ2-1, with 12 bases that match TRBD2. The CDR3 runs to 15 residues. The V gene's germline CDR1 is LNHDA and CDR2 SQIVND (reference sequence). J was trimmed by 5 bases and V by 4 bases; bases with no gene match: 3. Here the CDR3 DNA reads TGTGCCAGTAGTAGACTAGCGGGGGATAACAATGAGCAGTTCTTC. Translation: CASSRLAGDNNEQFF. The complete variable domain, with remaining parts taken from reference TRBV19 and TRBJ2-1, reads DGGITQSPKYLFRKEGQNVTLSCEQNLNHDAMYWYRQDPGQGLRLIYYSQIVNDFQKGDIAEGYSVSREKKESFPLTVTSAQKNPTAFYLCASSRLAGDNNEQFFGPGTRLTVL.

The chain uses TRBV18 and TRBJ2-3; tentatively, D is TRBD1 (5 bases). Germline lookup yields CDR1 KGHSH and CDR2 LQKENI. This CDR3 has 15 residues. V lost 3 bases and J lost 2, with 12 bases in between. As DNA, the CDR3 is TGTGCCAGCTCACCCTCGGGCAGGGACACAGATACGCAGTATTTT. Residues: CASSPSGRDTDTQYF.

Written as DNA, the CDR3 is TGTGCCAGCAGCGACCCTAGCGGGAGGGCCGGAGATACGCAGTATTTT. This gives the protein CASSDPSGRAGDTQYF. V gene TRBV9 combines with J gene TRBJ2-3, with 12 nucleotides matching TRBD2. Germline CDR1 and CDR2: SGDLS and YYNGEE. J was trimmed by 5 bases and V by 3 bases; bases with no gene match: 7. There are 16 residues in the CDR3.

V gene TRBV10-3 combines with J gene TRBJ2-5, with D possibly matching TRBD2 (6 bases). The CDR3 is 13 residues long. Germline values: CDR1 ENHRY, CDR2 SYGVKD. The V gene lost 6 bases and the J gene lost 9 bases, with 17 bases spanning the gap. CDR3: CAISDGRPEPQYF. The CDR3 DNA reads TGTGCCATCAGCGATGGGAGGCCGGAGCCCCAGTACTTC.

This clone has just one count. This chain uses TRBV29-1 with TRBJ2-3; D is undetermined. CDR1 is SQVTM, CDR2 ANQGSEA, per germline. V was cut by 5 bases and J by 2 bases, with 11 bases left in between. There are 13 residues in the CDR3. CDR3 region: CSVSELPTDTQYF. CDR3 in DNA: TGCAGCGTTTCGGAGCTTCCCACAGATACGCAGTATTTT.

J is TRBJ1-2 and V is TRBV28; no clear D. The CDR3 covers 13 residues. Trimming took 1 base from V and 6 from J, leaving 9 bases between them. The V gene's germline CDR1 is MDHEN and CDR2 SYDVKM. The CDR3 region is CASSLSRVNGYTF. Here the CDR3 DNA reads TGTGCCAGCAGTTTATCGCGGGTCAATGGCTACACCTTC.

In this sample, this clone turned up a few times. V gene TRBV5-6 combines with J gene TRBJ1-1, with 10 bases lining up with TRBD1. This CDR3 contains 15 residues. Germline V gene data show CDR1 as SGHDT and CDR2 as YYEEEE. V shed 4 bases, J shed 5 bases, and the junction held 8 bases outside the gene matches. The CDR3 region is CASSREGTGVTEAFF. CDR3 DNA sequence: TGTGCCAGCAGCCGAGAGGGGACAGGGGTTACTGAAGCTTTCTTT.

V and J are TRBV5-4 and TRBJ2-1; 7 bases are shared with TRBD1. The germline gives CDR1 SGHNT, CDR2 YYREEE (reference sequence). With 10 bases clipped from V and 3 bases from J, the junction kept 4 bases outside the gene matches. This CDR3 is 12 amino acids long. The CDR3 loop is CAGRQGYNEQFF. In DNA, the CDR3 is TGTGCCGGCCGACAGGGCTACAATGAGCAGTTCTTC.

The V and J genes are TRBV15 and TRBJ2-2, with 9 bases lining up with TRBD1. Trimming took 1 base from V and 9 from J; bases not matched to a gene: 3. The CDR3 covers 14 residues. Germline CDR1 and CDR2: LNHNV and YYDKDF (reference sequence). The CDR3 protein is CATSRGGTGWELFF. The CDR3 DNA is TGTGCCACCAGCAGAGGTGGGACAGGGTGGGAGCTGTTTTTT.

This chain joins TRBV18 and TRBJ1-2; D perhaps matches TRBD1 (6 bases). The germline V gene encodes CDR1 KGHSH and CDR2 LQKENI. Deletions cut 3 bases from V and 11 bases from J, with 16 bases between. This CDR3 region has 13 residues. CDR3 coding DNA: TGTGCCAGCTCACCCGACAGGTCGCCCGAGTACACCTTC. Residues: CASSPDRSPEYTF.